A single sample gave rise to the 28 T cell receptor gamma chains below, sequenced in a study of γδ T cells in repeated Plasmodium falciparum infection. TCRdb processed the multiplex PCR reads again with the CATT caller. The sample holds more than 20,000 gamma-chain clones; around 2.9% are singletons and the top ten take 25% to 40%. Vgamma9/Vdelta2+ and Vdelta2-negative gammadelta T cells were flow-sorted from PBMC for bulk sequencing. Sequencing input: gamma-delta T cells from blood. Receptor source: a pool of human donors (malaria-infected and uninfected, not separated).

This clone was observed at least ten times. A far more abundant clone sits one base away, making this likely a read error. The V and J genes are TRGV8 and TRGJ1 or TRGJ2. The CDR3 contains 9 residues. From germline, CDR1 is VENAVY and CDR2 YDSYNSRV. Here the CDR3 DNA reads TGTGCCGCCTGGGACAAGAAACTCTTT. It codes for CAAWDKKLF.

This clone was recorded at least ten times. The V call is TRGV4, the J call TRGJ1 or TRGJ2. With V trimmed by 4 bases and J by 3 bases, 6 bases remained unmatched. Germline assignment: CDR1 EGSTGY and CDR2 YDSYTSSV. The CDR3 totals 13 residues. CDR3 loop: CATWDDIYYKKLF. As DNA, the CDR3 is TGTGCCACCTGGGACGATATTTATTATAAGAAACTCTTT.

Many counts were recorded for this clone. The amino acid sequence in TCRdb belongs to a much larger clone and departs from this DNA's translation at residue 4, likely a sequencing read error; the sequence shown is translated from the DNA. V and J are TRGV2 and TRGJ1 or TRGJ2. The J gene was not available in TCRdb and was assigned here by matching the DNA to germline segments. The CDR3 is made up of 14 amino acids. The germline CDR1 and CDR2 sequences are EGSNGY and YDSYNSKV. The CDR3 here is CATRDGPTYYKKLF. The CDR3 region has the DNA TGTGCCACCCGGGACGGGCCGACGTATTATAAGAAACTCTTT.

This clone was counted many times. The protein TCRdb lists belongs to a much larger clone and differs from this DNA's translation at residue 13, which points to a read error; the protein shown is made from the DNA. The V gene is listed as TRGV2; no J gene was called. The germline V gene encodes CDR1 EGSNGY and CDR2 YDSYNSKV. This CDR3 is 15 amino acids long. This chain's CDR3 is CATWTQYSSDWIETF. The CDR3 DNA reads as TGTGCCACCTGGACTCAATATAGTAGTGATTGGATCGAGACGTTT.

This clone was recorded at least ten times. Other DNA sequences in this sample translate to the same CDR3. The chain carries TRGV3 and TRGJ1 or TRGJ2. From germline, CDR1 is VTNTFY and CDR2 YDVSTARD (reference sequence). The CDR3 extends over 14 amino acids. V lost 2 bases and J lost 4; bases outside the gene matches: 8. CDR3 protein: CATWDNMYYYKKLF. In nucleotides, the CDR3 is TGTGCCACCTGGGACAATATGTACTATTATAAGAAACTCTTT.

On this clone: This DNA translates differently at residue 12 from the TCRdb protein, which is that of a much larger clone; a read error is likely, and the protein shown is the DNA's own translation. The CDR3 protein is CALWEVHLGAKELF. The CDR3 DNA is TGTGCCTTGTGGGAGGTGCATTTGGGGGCTAAGGAACTCTTT. No J gene was named, though the V gene is TRGV9. Germline assignment: CDR1 GITISATS and CDR2 ISYDGTV (reference sequence). CDR3 length: 14 amino acids.

The sample holds many counts of this clone. This is likely an artifact of a read error, given a far larger clone one base away. Other nucleotide sequences from this sample produce the same CDR3. In nucleotides, the CDR3 is TGTGCCTTGTGGACCCTTTTAGGCAAGAAACTCTTT. Its protein product is CALWTLLGKKLF. This chain connects TRGV9 to TRGJ1 or TRGJ2. No J gene was available from TCRdb, and it was assigned here by a germline match of the DNA. The CDR3 extends over 12 amino acids. Germline CDR1 GITISATS, CDR2 ISYDGTV (reference sequence). V was pared by 6 bases and J by 10 bases, with 12 bases of the junction left unmatched.

A note on this clone: TCRdb has a much larger clone's protein, which differs at residue 5 from the translation of this DNA, likely because of a read error; what is shown is the protein translated from the DNA. In nucleotides, the CDR3 is TGTGCCTTGTGGGACTGTCCGGGATATAAGAAACTCTTT. This translates into CALWDCPGYKKLF. V and J are TRGV9 and TRGJ1 or TRGJ2. As TCRdb names no J gene, one was assigned here on the basis of a DNA match to germline. The CDR3 is 13 residues long. After removal of 4 bases from V and 7 bases from J, the junction contained 10 bases not matched to a gene. The V gene's germline CDR1 is GITISATS and CDR2 ISYDGTV (reference sequence).

This clone was observed a handful of times. TCRdb's listed protein matches a much larger clone and diverges from this DNA's translation at residue 6, likely through a read error; the protein shown comes from the DNA. The genes are TRGV9 and TRGJ1 or TRGJ2. The J gene comes from matching the DNA to germline here; TCRdb lacks it. From germline, CDR1 is GITISATS and CDR2 ISYDGTV (reference sequence). Trimming took 3 bases from V and 5 from J; bases not matched to a gene: 10. The CDR3 length is 14 residues. CDR3 nucleotide sequence: TGTGCCTTGTGGGAGTTGGTTCTAGATTATAAGAAACTCTTT. Amino acid sequence: CALWELVLDYKKLF.

In its sample, this clone was seen many times. The protein TCRdb lists belongs to a much larger clone and differs from this DNA's translation at residue 4, which points to a read error; the protein shown is made from the DNA. The gene calls are TRGV4 and TRGJ1 or TRGJ2. No J gene was available from TCRdb, and it was assigned here by a germline match of the DNA. This CDR3 is built from 15 residues. Germline CDR1 and CDR2: EGSTGY and YDSYTSSV. CDR3 nucleotide sequence: TGTGCCACCTGTGATGACTTTTGGGACCCCCTGAAGAAACTCTTT. Its translation is CATCDDFWDPLKKLF.

This clone was seen many times. This DNA's translation differs at residue 7 from TCRdb's protein, which comes from a much larger clone; a read error is likely, and the protein shown is translated from the DNA. V gene TRGV9 combines with J gene TRGJ1 or TRGJ2. After removal of 4 bases from V and 8 bases from J, the junction contained 5 bases not matched to a gene. This CDR3 has 11 amino acids. Germline-derived CDR1 and CDR2 are GITISATS and ISYDGTV (reference sequence). This CDR3 is CALWDYHKKLF. CDR3 nucleotides: TGTGCCTTGTGGGACTATCATAAGAAACTCTTT.

Concerning this clone itself: A read error is likely here: a far larger clone is one base away. Within the sample, other DNA sequences also encode this same CDR3. The V call is TRGV2, the J call TRGJ1 or TRGJ2. The J gene, missing from TCRdb, was assigned here through DNA to germline matching. J was trimmed by 10 bases and V by 0 bases; bases with no gene match: 12. Per the germline V gene, CDR1 is EGSNGY and CDR2 is YDSYNSKV. CDR3 length equals 14 residues. DNA for the CDR3: TGTGCCACCTGGGACGGGCGGGTTTCTTACAAGAAACTCTTT. Its protein product is CATWDGRVSYKKLF.

This clone turned up a few times. TCRdb assigns this DNA the protein of a much larger clone, which departs from its translation at residue 3; this likely reflects a read error, and the protein shown comes from translating the DNA. This sequence joins TRGV3 and TRGJ1 or TRGJ2. TCRdb offers no J gene call, so here the DNA was matched to germline to obtain one. Germline CDR1 reads VTNTFY; CDR2 reads YDVSTARD (reference sequence). The CDR3 is 14 residues long. CDR3 nucleotides: TGTGCCGCCTGGGACAGGCCGAGGGGTTATAAGAAACTCTTT. The encoded protein is CAAWDRPRGYKKLF.

This clone occurred a few times. The TCRdb protein, from a much larger clone, departs from this DNA's translation at residue 6, likely by read error; the protein shown derives from the DNA. This chain uses TRGV9 with TRGJP. The J gene was not available in TCRdb and was assigned here by matching the DNA to germline segments. The length of the CDR3 is 15 residues. Germline CDR1 and CDR2: GITISATS and ISYDGTV (reference sequence). Trimming removed 3 bases from V and 12 bases from J; junction bases left unmatched: 8. CDR3 coding DNA: TGTGCCTTGTGGGAGCCCTCACCGGGCAAAAAAATCAAGGTATTT. Translated: CALWEPSPGKKIKVF.

This clone was seen at least ten times. V and J are TRGV9 and TRGJP. No J gene is reported in TCRdb; it was inferred here by comparing the DNA with germline. Germline values: CDR1 GITISATS, CDR2 ISYDGTV (reference sequence). J lost 4 bases, V lost 1 base, and 4 bases had no gene match. The CDR3 has 17 residues. The CDR3 reads CALWEVPQELGKKIKVF. CDR3 DNA: TGTGCCTTGTGGGAGGTTCCACAAGAGTTGGGCAAAAAAATCAAGGTATTT.

This clone was seen ten or more times. A read error likely explains why the TCRdb protein, taken from a much larger clone, differs from this DNA's translation at residue 3; the protein shown is translated from the DNA. V gene TRGV3 combines with J gene TRGJ1 or TRGJ2. Germline V gene lookup returns CDR1 VTNTFY and CDR2 YDVSTARD (reference sequence). The CDR3 contains 13 residues. The CDR3, as DNA: TGTGCCCCCTGGGACGGCCTTTATTATAAGAAACTCTTT. This translates into CAPWDGLYYKKLF.

This clone was observed a few times. This DNA translates differently at residue 5 from the TCRdb protein, which is that of a much larger clone; a read error is likely, and the protein shown is the DNA's own translation. The chain links TRGV9 to TRGJ1 or TRGJ2. The J gene, not given by TCRdb, was assigned here from a germline match of the nucleotide sequence. With V trimmed by 6 bases and J by 10 bases, 15 bases remained unmatched. This CDR3 contains 13 residues. The germline V gene has CDR1 GITISATS and CDR2 ISYDGTV (reference sequence). The CDR3 here is CALWKAPIMKKLF. Here the CDR3 DNA reads TGTGCCTTGTGGAAGGCCCCAATTATGAAGAAACTCTTT.

This clone was counted a few times. TCRdb assigns this DNA the protein of a much larger clone, which departs from its translation at residue 10; this likely reflects a read error, and the protein shown comes from translating the DNA. This chain joins TRGV9 and TRGJ1 or TRGJ2. The J gene, not given by TCRdb, was assigned here from a germline match of the nucleotide sequence. CDR1 is GITISATS, CDR2 ISYDGTV, per germline (reference sequence). Trimming at V came to 0 bases and at J to 9 bases, leaving 11 bases not matched to a gene. This CDR3 has 14 residues. The CDR3: CALWEVQGHRKKLF. The CDR3 bases are TGTGCCTTGTGGGAGGTGCAAGGTCATCGTAAGAAACTCTTT.

This clone was seen at least ten times. The protein that TCRdb holds for this DNA derives from a much larger clone and differs from the translated DNA at residue 8, which likely indicates a read error; the protein shown here is translated from the DNA. DNA of the CDR3: TGTGCCTTGTGGGGTGTGGAGTCGGGCAAAAAAATCAAGGTATTT. Translation gives CALWGVESGKKIKVF. The rearrangement links TRGV9 to TRGJP. The CDR3 is 15 residues long. Germline-derived CDR1 and CDR2 are GITISATS and ISYDGTV (reference sequence).

This clone qualifies as medium-sized. The V call is TRGV9, the J call TRGJ1 or TRGJ2. The CDR3 is 14 residues long. Germline V CDR1 and CDR2: GITISATS, ISYDGTV (reference sequence). V lost 0 bases, J lost 3 bases, and 5 bases stayed unmatched. CDR3 DNA sequence: TGTGCCTTGTGGGAGGTGCGGGGTTATTATAAGAAACTCTTT. Residues: CALWEVRGYYKKLF.

This clone was seen a handful of times. The TCRdb record carries a much larger clone's protein, which differs from this DNA's translation at residue 12; a read error is the likely cause, and the protein listed here is the DNA translation. The V call is TRGV9, the J call TRGJP. Germline V gene sequence: CDR1 GITISATS, CDR2 ISYDGTV (reference sequence). The CDR3 loop spans 17 amino acids. The CDR3, as DNA: TGTGCCTTGTGGGAGGTGAATCCTGAGTTGGGCATAAAAATCAAGGTATTT. Translated, it gives CALWEVNPELGIKIKVF.

This clone was counted only a few times. TCRdb records a much larger clone's protein for this DNA, with a difference at residue 8 that likely arises from a read error; the protein given is the translation of the DNA. This chain links TRGV9 with TRGJP. Here the J gene came from matching the DNA to germline, since TCRdb omits it. Losses at the gene ends were 1 base for V and 12 bases for J; bases not matched to a gene: 6. CDR3 size: 15 residues. Germline CDR1 is GITISATS and CDR2 is ISYDGTV (reference sequence). The CDR3 nucleotides are TGTGCCTTGTGGGAGGTTAGATCGGGCAAAAAAATCAAGGTATTT. Protein: CALWEVRSGKKIKVF.

For this clone: The DNA is omitted, as the CDR3 cannot be located on it reliably, and the CDR3 follows TCRdb's listing. The V gene call reads TRGV2; no J gene was called. Both ends counted, the CDR3 spans 33 residues. Germline V gene data show CDR1 as EGSNGY and CDR2 as YDSYNSKV. CDR3 amino acids: CATWDGHHGDYKKLFAVEQHLLSQVSIGRIQHF.

This clone turned up a few times. This likely reflects a read error, since a far larger clone is one base away. In the same sample, other DNA sequences code for this CDR3. J is TRGJ1 or TRGJ2 and V is TRGV4. The J gene is not listed in TCRdb, so it was assigned here from a DNA match to germline. CDR1 is EGSTGY and CDR2 is YDSYTSSV in the germline V gene. The CDR3 runs to 14 residues. Losses at the gene ends were 4 bases for V and 3 bases for J; bases not matched to a gene: 9. CDR3 protein: CATWDGPFYYKKLF. CDR3 bases: TGTGCCACCTGGGACGGTCCATTTTATTATAAGAAACTCTTT.

This clone was recorded at least ten times. TCRdb shows a much larger clone's protein in place of this DNA's translation, and the two differ at residues 2 and 5, likely through a read error; the protein shown is translated from the DNA. The chain couples TRGV3 to TRGJ1 or TRGJ2. The J gene was missing in TCRdb and was found by matching the end of the DNA to germline. The CDR3 consists of 11 residues. Germline V lookup: CDR1 VTNTFY, CDR2 YDVSTARD (reference sequence). The CDR3, as DNA: TGTACCACCTGGCCTTATTATAAGAAACTCTTT. Encoded protein: CTTWPYYKKLF.

This clone was counted at least ten times. A clone one base away is much larger, so this may be a read error. At the DNA level, this CDR3 is encoded by other sequences in the same sample as well. The genes are TRGV4 and TRGJ1 or TRGJ2. Germline CDR1 reads EGSTGY; CDR2 reads YDSYTSSV. This CDR3 has 12 residues. DNA for the CDR3: TGTGCCACCTGGGATCTTTATTATAAGAAACTTTTT. Its protein product is CATWDLYYKKLF.

Ten or more counts support this clone. TCRdb shows a much larger clone's protein in place of this DNA's translation, and the two differ at residue 4, likely through a read error; the protein shown is translated from the DNA. The CDR3 region is CATRDGYKKLF. Here the CDR3 DNA reads TGTGCCACCCGGGATGGGTATAAGAAACTCTTT. The rearrangement links TRGV4 to TRGJ1 or TRGJ2. TCRdb carries no J gene annotation; the J gene was assigned here by matching the DNA with germline. This CDR3 is built from 11 residues. Germline V gene data show CDR1 as EGSTGY and CDR2 as YDSYTSSV.

By share of the sample, this clone is medium-sized. Other DNA sequences of this sample code for an identical CDR3. The chain couples TRGV3 to TRGJP2. V dropped 2 bases and J dropped 10; count of bases not matched to a gene: 7. Germline CDR1 reads VTNTFY; CDR2 reads YDVSTARD (reference sequence). The CDR3 consists of 13 residues. In DNA form, the CDR3 reads TGTGCCACCTGGGACAAGTGGCGTTGGATCAAGACGTTT. Translating it yields CATWDKWRWIKTF.